The sequence of this TCR beta chain was determined in a study of OX40 agonist ivuxolimab in advanced cancers. Clones were read by immunoSEQ multiplex PCR, and TCRdb kept only the in-frame ones, dropping some. The table includes some 90,000 clones, 80% to 90% detected once. The study's findings and limits: Normalized T-cell clonal expansion was also low in a subset of nonresponders.

The count of this clone is one. Its specificity is unknown. The TCR comes from an adult with an advanced solid tumor such as melanoma, head and neck, liver or kidney cancer. The material was CD4+ or CD8+ T cells sorted from blood, obtained in a trial of the OX40 agonist ivuxolimab.

CDR3 sequence (DNA): TGTGCCAGCAGCTTAGAAGCAGGGAAGGAGCAGTACTTC. This sequence encodes CASSLEAGKEQYF. The chain has TRBV11-3 and TRBJ2-7; possibly TRBD1 for D (5 bases). Per germline, CDR1 SGHNT and CDR2 YENEEA. The ends were cut back, 0 bases at V and 7 bases at J, with 10 bases in the middle. The CDR3 length is 13 residues.